This TCR beta chain appears in the sequencing data of a study of technical replicates of blood from a handful of donors. This clone was counted once. The CDR3 consists of 15 residues. Germline-derived CDR1 and CDR2 are LGHNA and YNFKEQ. The V gene end was trimmed by 4 bases and the J gene end by 6 bases; junction bases not matched to a gene: 7. Method: immunoSEQ multiplex PCR; TCRdb's copy keeps in-frame clones and lacks some. The sample carries about 81,000 clones, more than 90% recorded once. The rearrangement uses TRBV4-2 and TRBJ1-5; 9 bases align to TRBD1. Source material: T cells isolated from PBMCs. This sequence was found in a human donor in good health. CDR3 protein: CASSLQGASAQPQHF. The CDR3 DNA is TGTGCCAGCAGCCTACAGGGGGCTTCGGCTCAGCCCCAGCATTTT.